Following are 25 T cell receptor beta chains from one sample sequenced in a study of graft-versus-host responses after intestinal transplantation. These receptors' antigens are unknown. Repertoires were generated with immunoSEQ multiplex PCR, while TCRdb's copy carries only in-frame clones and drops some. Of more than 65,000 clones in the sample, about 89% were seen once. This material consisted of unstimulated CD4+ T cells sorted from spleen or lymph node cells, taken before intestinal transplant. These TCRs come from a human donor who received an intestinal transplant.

CDR3: CASSRGTDQETQYF. The CDR3 nucleotides read TGCGCCAGCAGCCGAGGGACAGACCAAGAGACCCAGTACTTC. J is TRBJ2-5 and V is TRBV5-1; TRBD1 matches at 7 bases. The CDR3 spans 14 residues. V was pared by 4 bases and J by 0 bases, with 3 bases of the junction left unmatched. CDR1 SGHRS and CDR2 YFSETQ come from the germline V gene.

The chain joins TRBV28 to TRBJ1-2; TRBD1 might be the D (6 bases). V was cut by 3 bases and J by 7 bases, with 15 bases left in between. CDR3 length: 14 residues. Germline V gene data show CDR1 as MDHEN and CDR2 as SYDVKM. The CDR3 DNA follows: TGTGCCAGCAGTTTTGCCCAGGGGAAGGGTGGCTACACCTTC. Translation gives CASSFAQGKGGYTF.

The CDR3 coding sequence is TGTGCCAGCAACAGGGATGGCAATCAGCCCCAGCATTTT. Translation: CASNRDGNQPQHF. The V gene is TRBV2, the J gene TRBJ1-5; the D gene is possibly TRBD1 (6 bases). This CDR3 has 13 amino acids. CDR1 is SNHLY and CDR2 is FYNNEI in the germline V gene. V gave up 7 bases and J gave up 2 bases, with 9 bases separating them.

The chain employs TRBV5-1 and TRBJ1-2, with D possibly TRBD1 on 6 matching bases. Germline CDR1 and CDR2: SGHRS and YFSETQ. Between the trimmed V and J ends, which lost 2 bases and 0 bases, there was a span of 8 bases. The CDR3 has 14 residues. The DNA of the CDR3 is TGCGCCAGCAGCTTAACAGGGACTAACTATGGCTACACCTTC. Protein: CASSLTGTNYGYTF.

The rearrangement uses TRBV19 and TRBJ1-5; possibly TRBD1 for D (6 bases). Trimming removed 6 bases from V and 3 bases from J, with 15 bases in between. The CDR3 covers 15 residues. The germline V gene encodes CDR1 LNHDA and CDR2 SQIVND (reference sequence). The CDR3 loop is CASSPDRIYNQPQHF. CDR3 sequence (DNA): TGTGCCAGTAGCCCTGACAGGATTTACAATCAGCCCCAGCATTTT.

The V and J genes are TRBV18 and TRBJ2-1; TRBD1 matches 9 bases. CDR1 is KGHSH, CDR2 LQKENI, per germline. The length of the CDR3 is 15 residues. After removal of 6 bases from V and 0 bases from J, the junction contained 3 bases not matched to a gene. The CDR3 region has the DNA TGTGCCAGCTCGCTGGGACAGGGCTCCTACAATGAGCAGTTCTTC. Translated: CASSLGQGSYNEQFF. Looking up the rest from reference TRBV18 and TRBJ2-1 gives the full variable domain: NAGVMQNPRHLVRRRGQEARLRCSPMKGHSHVYWYRQLPEEGLKFMVYLQKENIIDESGMPKERFSAEFPKEGPSILRIQQVVRGDSAAYFCASSLGQGSYNEQFFGPGTRLTVL.

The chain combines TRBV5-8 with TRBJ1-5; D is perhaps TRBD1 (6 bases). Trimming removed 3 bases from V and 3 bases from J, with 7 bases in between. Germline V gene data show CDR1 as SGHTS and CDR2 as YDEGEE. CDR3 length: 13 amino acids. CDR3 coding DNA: TGTGCCAGCAGCTACAGGGACAATCAGCCCCAGCATTTT. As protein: CASSYRDNQPQHF.

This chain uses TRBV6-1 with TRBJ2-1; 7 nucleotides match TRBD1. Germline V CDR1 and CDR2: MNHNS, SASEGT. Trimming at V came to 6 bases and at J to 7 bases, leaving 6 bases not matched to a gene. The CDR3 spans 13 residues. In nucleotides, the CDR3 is TGTGCCAGCAGACGGACAGGCGTAAATGAGCAGTTCTTC. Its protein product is CASRRTGVNEQFF.

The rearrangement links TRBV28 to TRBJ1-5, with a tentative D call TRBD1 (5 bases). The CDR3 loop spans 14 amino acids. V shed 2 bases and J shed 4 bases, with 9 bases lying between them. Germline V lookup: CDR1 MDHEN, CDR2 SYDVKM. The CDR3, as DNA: TGTGCCAGCAGTTTAGGACACCTTAATCAGCCCCAGCATTTT. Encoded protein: CASSLGHLNQPQHF.

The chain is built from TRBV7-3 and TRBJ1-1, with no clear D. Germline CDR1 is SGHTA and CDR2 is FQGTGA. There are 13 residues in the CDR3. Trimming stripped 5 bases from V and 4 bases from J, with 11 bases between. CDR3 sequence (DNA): TGTGCCAGCAGCGCCGAATGGGCCACTGAAGCTTTCTTT. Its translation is CASSAEWATEAFF. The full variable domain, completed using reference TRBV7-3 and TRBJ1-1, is GAGVSQTPSNKVTEKGKYVELRCDPISGHTALYWYRQSLGQGPEFLIYFQGTGAADDSGLPNDRFFAVRPEGSVSTLKIQRTERGDSAVYLCASSAEWATEAFFGQGTRLTVV.

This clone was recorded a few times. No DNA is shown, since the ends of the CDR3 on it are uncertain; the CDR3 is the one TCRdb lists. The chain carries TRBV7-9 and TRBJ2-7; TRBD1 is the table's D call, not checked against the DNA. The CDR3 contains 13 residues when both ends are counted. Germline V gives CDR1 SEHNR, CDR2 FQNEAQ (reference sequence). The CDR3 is CASSFGQGHEQYF.

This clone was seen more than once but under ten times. The CDR3 spells CASRQGYNSPLHF. CDR3 DNA sequence: TGTGCCAGCAGACAGGGGTATAATTCACCCCTCCACTTT. The chain uses TRBV7-9 and TRBJ1-6, with TRBD1 identical over 7 bases. The V segment lost 6 bases and the J segment 4 bases; nucleotides outside the gene matches: 0. Germline values: CDR1 SEHNR, CDR2 FQNEAQ (reference sequence). The CDR3 spans 13 residues.

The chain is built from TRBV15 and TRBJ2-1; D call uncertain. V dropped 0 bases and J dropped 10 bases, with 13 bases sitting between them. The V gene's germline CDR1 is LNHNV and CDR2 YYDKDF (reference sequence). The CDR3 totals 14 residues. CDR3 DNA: TGTGCCACCAGCAGAGAACCTAGTCGAAACGAGCAGTTCTTC. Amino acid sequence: CATSREPSRNEQFF.

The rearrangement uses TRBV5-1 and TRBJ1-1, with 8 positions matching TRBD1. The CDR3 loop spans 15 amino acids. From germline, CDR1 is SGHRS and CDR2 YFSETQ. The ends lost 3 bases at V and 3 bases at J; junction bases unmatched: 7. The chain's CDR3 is CASSWAATGDTEAFF. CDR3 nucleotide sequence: TGCGCCAGCAGCTGGGCCGCGACAGGGGACACTGAAGCTTTCTTT.

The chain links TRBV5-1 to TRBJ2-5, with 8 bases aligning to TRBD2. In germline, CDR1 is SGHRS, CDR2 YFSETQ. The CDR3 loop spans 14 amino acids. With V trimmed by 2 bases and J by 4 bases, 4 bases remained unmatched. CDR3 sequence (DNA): TGCGCCAGCAGCTTCTCGGGACTAGGAGAGACCCAGTACTTC. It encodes CASSFSGLGETQYF.

The CDR3 protein is CASSGGGQGGEKLFF. The CDR3, as DNA: TGTGCCAGCAGTGGGGGAGGACAGGGTGGCGAAAAACTGTTTTTT. The chain uses TRBV6-1 and TRBJ1-4, with TRBD1 matching 8 bases. Looked up from germline, CDR1 is MNHNS and CDR2 is SASEGT. The CDR3 is 15 amino acids. V lost 4 bases, J lost 8 bases, and 9 bases stayed unmatched.

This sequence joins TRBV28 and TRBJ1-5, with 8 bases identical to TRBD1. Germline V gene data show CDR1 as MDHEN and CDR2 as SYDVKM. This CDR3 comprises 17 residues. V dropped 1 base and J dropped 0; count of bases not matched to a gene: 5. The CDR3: CASSLYRTGYSNQPQHF. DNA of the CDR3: TGTGCCAGCAGTTTATACAGGACAGGGTATAGCAATCAGCCCCAGCATTTT.

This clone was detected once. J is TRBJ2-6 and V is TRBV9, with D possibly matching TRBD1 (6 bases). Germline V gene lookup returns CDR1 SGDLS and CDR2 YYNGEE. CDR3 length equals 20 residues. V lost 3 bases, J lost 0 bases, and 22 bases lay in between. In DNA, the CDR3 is TGTGCCAGCAGCGACCCACCACGGGGCAGGGGATTCTCTGGGGCCAACGTCCTGACTTTC. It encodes CASSDPPRGRGFSGANVLTF. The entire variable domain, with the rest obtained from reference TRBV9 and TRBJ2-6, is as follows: DSGVTQTPKHLITATGQRVTLRCSPRSGDLSVYWYQQSLDQGLQFLIQYYNGEERAKGNILERFSAQQFPDLHSELNLSSLELGDSALYFCASSDPPRGRGFSGANVLTFGAGSRLTVL.

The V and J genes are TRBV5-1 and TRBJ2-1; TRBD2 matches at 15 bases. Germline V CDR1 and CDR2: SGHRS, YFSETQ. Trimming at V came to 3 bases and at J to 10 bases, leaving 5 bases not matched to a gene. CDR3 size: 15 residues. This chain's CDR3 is CASSSGTSGRMEQFF. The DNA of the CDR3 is TGCGCCAGCAGCTCAGGGACTAGCGGGAGGATGGAGCAGTTCTTC.

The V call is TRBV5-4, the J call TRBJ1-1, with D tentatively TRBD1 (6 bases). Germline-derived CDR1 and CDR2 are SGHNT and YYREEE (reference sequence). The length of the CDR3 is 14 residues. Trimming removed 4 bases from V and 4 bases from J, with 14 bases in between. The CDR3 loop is CASSVQGGGTEAFF. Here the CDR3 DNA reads TGTGCCAGCAGCGTACAGGGTGGGGGCACTGAAGCTTTCTTT.

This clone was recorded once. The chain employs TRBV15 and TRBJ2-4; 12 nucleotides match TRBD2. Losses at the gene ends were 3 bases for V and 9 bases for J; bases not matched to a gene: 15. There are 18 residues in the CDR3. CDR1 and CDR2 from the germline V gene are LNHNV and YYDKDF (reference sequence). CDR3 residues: CATSSPSGGALLRGIQYF. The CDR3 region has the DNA TGTGCCACCAGCAGCCCTAGCGGGGGGGCATTATTAAGAGGCATTCAGTACTTC.

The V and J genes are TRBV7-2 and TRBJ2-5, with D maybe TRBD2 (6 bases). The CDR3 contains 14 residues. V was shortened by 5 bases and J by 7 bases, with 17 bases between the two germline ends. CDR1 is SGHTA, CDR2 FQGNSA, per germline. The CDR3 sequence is CASSPGTSSGTQYF. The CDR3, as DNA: TGTGCCAGCAGCCCCGGGACTTCTTCAGGGACCCAGTACTTC.

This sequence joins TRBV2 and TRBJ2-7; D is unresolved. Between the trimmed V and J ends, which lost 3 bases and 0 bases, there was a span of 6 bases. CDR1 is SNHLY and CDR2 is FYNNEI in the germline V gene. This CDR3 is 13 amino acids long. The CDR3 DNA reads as TGTGCCAGCAGTGATGAAGCCTCCTACGAGCAGTACTTC. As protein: CASSDEASYEQYF.

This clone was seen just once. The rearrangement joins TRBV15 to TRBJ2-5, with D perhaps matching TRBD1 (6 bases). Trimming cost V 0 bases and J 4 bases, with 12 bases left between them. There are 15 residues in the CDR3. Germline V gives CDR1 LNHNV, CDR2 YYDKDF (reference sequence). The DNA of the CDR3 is TGTGCCACCAGCAGAGATCGCAGGGGACGAGAGACCCAGTACTTC. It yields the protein CATSRDRRGRETQYF.

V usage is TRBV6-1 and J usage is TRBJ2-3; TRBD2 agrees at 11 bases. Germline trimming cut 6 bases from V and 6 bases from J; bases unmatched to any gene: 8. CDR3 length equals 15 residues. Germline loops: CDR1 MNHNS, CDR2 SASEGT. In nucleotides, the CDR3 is TGTGCCAGCAGGAGACATAGCGGGGGGGCCGATACGCAGTATTTT. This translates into CASRRHSGGADTQYF.